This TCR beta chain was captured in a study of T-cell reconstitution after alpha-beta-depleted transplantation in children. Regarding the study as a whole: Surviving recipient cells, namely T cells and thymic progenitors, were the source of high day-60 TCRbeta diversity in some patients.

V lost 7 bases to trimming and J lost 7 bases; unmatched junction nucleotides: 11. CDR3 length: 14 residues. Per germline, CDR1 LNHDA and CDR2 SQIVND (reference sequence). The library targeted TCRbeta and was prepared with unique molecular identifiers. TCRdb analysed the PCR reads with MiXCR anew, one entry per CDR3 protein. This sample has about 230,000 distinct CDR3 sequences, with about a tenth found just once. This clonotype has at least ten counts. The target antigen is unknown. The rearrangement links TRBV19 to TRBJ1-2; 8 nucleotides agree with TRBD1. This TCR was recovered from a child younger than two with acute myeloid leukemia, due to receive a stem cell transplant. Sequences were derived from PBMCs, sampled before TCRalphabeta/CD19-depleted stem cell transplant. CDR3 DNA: TGTGCCAGTACCCGGCAGGGGGCGGTGGGTGGCTACACCTTC. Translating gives CASTRQGAVGGYTF.